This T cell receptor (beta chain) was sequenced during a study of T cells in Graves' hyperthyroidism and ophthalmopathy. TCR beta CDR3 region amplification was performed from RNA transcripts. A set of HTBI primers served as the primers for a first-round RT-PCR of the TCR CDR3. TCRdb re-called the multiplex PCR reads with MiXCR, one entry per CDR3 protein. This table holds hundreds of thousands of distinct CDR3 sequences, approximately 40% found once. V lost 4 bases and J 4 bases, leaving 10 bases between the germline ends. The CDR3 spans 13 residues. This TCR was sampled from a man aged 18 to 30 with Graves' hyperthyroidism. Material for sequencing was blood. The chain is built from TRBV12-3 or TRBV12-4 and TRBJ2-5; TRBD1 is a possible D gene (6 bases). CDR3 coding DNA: TGTGCCAGCAGTTCAGGGGCGGGAGAGACCCAGTACTTC. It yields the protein CASSSGAGETQYF.